This T cell receptor beta chain was sequenced in a study of blood T cell repertoires in COVID-19. Study-wide context: Italy, Spain and the United States were the sources of the convalescent and acute COVID-19 samples. From T cells, B-cell-depleted T cells, or PBMCs came the material, which was cDNA or gDNA.

The assay was immunoSEQ multiplex PCR, and TCRdb's table has in-frame clones only and misses some. The sample has 200,000 to 250,000 clones; about 88% are singletons. The study drew participants aged about 18 to 90 years from fewer than 30 US areas. Allocation to cohorts depended on clinical history reported by the participants. CDR3 length: 15 amino acids. From germline, CDR1 is MNHNS and CDR2 SASEGT. With 2 bases clipped from V and 3 bases from J, the junction kept 2 bases outside the gene matches. V gene TRBV6-1 combines with J gene TRBJ2-3; 10 positions agree with TRBD1. The sequence was obtained from a woman between 45 and 65 years old who had recovered from COVID-19. The sample taken for sequencing was PBMCs or T cells enriched from blood (not recorded which). CDR3 amino acids: CASSERTGGTDTQYF. CDR3 nucleotide sequence: TGTGCCAGCAGTGAAAGGACAGGGGGGACAGATACGCAGTATTTT.